What follows are 3 T cell receptor gamma chains derived from one specimen sequenced in a study of γδ T cells in repeated Plasmodium falciparum infection. Vgamma9/Vdelta2+ and Vdelta2-negative gammadelta T cells were flow-sorted from PBMC for bulk sequencing. TCRdb ran CATT on the multiplex PCR reads. This sample has 20,000 to 30,000 gamma-chain clones; 2.5% to 3.5% occur once, and the top ten carry approximately 30%. The sample comprised gamma-delta T cells from blood. The receptors come from a pool of human donors (malaria-infected and uninfected, not separated).

This clone has a count of ten or more. The protein held in TCRdb is that of a much larger clone and does not match this DNA's translation at residue 5, likely because of a read error; the protein shown is translated from the DNA. The chain employs TRGV4 and TRGJ1 or TRGJ2. CDR3 length: 14 amino acids. Looked up from germline, CDR1 is EGSTGY and CDR2 is YDSYTSSV. With 4 bases clipped from V and 0 bases from J, the junction kept 6 bases outside the gene matches. CDR3 in amino acids: CATWEGLNYYKKLF. CDR3 coding DNA: TGTGCCACCTGGGAGGGTTTGAATTATTATAAGAAACTCTTT.

This clone showed up just a few times. This likely stems from a read error, as it lies one base from a far larger clone. This sample also contains other DNA sequences that code for the same CDR3. For the V gene the call is TRGV5; the J gene has no call. Germline V gene sequence: CDR1 VINAFY, CDR2 YDVSNSKD. This CDR3 region has 32 residues. CDR3 in DNA: TGTGCCACCTGGGACAGGCGAAGGATTATAAGAAACTCATTGGCAGTGGAACAACACTGGTTGTCACAGGTAAGTATCGGAAGAATACAACATTTC. This translates into CATWDRRRIIRNSLAVEQHWLSQVSIGRIQHF.

This clone was seen a few times. TCRdb records a much larger clone's protein for this DNA, with a difference at residue 11 that likely arises from a read error; the protein given is the translation of the DNA. V is TRGV9 and J is TRGJP. No J segment appears in TCRdb, so it was assigned here by matching the sequence to germline. Germline V gene sequence: CDR1 GITISATS, CDR2 ISYDGTV (reference sequence). CDR3 length equals 18 residues. This chain's CDR3 is CALWEVHPQESGKKIKVF. The CDR3 bases are TGTGCCTTGTGGGAGGTTCATCCTCAAGAGTCGGGCAAAAAAATCAAGGTATTT.